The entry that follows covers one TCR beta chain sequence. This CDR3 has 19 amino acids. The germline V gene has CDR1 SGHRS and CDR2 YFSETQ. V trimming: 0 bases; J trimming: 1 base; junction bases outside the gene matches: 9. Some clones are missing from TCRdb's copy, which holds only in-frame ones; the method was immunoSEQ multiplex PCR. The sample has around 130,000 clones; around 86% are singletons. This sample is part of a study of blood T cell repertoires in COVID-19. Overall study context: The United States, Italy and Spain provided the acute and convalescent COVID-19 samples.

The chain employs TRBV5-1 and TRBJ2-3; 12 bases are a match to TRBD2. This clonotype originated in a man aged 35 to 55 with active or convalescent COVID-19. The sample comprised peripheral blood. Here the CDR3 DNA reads TGCGCCAGCAGCTTGGCCCCACCTACTAGCGGGGGGCGCACAGATACGCAGTATTTT. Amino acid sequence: CASSLAPPTSGGRTDTQYF.